The T cell receptor beta chain described here comes from a study of STAT3 mutations in large granular lymphocyte leukemia. Study background: Roughly half the longitudinally sequenced T-LGLL patients had canonical STAT3 mutations. Roughly 40% of treated T-LGLL patients showed hematologic response to immunosuppression. Study results and limitations: TCR clonotype switching after therapy occurred in about 30% of the 18 patients. Suggested: STAT3 mutation was not the ancestral event for these clonal expansions. At least one immunodominant TCR beta clonotype appeared in every T-cell large granular lymphocyte leukemia patient.

Here immunoSEQ multiplex PCR was the method, and the copy in TCRdb shows in-frame clones only, minus some. The repertoire holds 10,000 or so clones, with approximately 88% as singletons. As concerns this clone: Its matching antigen is unknown.

J gave up 4 bases and V 2 bases, and 8 bases lay outside the gene matches. The CDR3 totals 15 residues. Germline V gene lookup returns CDR1 MNHEY and CDR2 SVGAGI. The chain has TRBV6-5 and TRBJ2-7; 7 nucleotides line up with TRBD1. The sequenced sample consisted of peripheral blood mononuclear cells. This clonotype was obtained from a man aged 80 or over with T-cell large granular lymphocyte leukemia. Some clones in this sample may be carry-over from other donors' samples. CDR3 sequence: CASSYPHRGGYEQYF. The CDR3 DNA reads as TGTGCCAGCAGTTACCCTCACAGGGGCGGGTACGAGCAGTACTTC.